Detailed here is one TCR beta chain. Its matching antigen is unknown. Sequencing used immunoSEQ multiplex PCR; TCRdb keeps in-frame clones, though not all of them. The repertoire has approximately 720,000 clones, about 78% of them found once; the top ten carry approximately 1.8%. Per the germline V gene, CDR1 is MGHDK and CDR2 is SYGVNS. Between the trimmed V and J ends, which lost 4 bases and 10 bases, there was a span of 11 bases. The CDR3 is 12 amino acids. This record belongs to a study of shared clonotypes between healthy human individuals. General study results and limits: Relative to clonotypes present in all four donors, those not shared had lower generation probabilities.

The chain recombines TRBV25-1 with TRBJ2-1; D gene uncertain. Specimen: memory CD4+ T cells sorted from blood. As for subset: CD45RA-negative fraction. The receptor was derived from a woman aged 30 to 39 in good health. CDR3 sequence: CASSGQESEQFF. The CDR3 DNA reads TGTGCCAGCAGTGGCCAGGAGTCCGAGCAGTTCTTC.